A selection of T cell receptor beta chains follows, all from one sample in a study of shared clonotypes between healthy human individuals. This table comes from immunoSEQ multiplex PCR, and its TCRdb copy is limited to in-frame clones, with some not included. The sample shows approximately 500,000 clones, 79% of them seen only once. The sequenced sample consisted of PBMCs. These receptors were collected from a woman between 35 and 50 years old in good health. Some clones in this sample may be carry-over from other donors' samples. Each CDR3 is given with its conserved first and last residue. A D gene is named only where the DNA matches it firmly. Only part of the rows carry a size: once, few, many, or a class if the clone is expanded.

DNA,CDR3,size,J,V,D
TGCAGTGCGGCTAGAGTCGGGGAGCTGTTTTTT,CSAARVGELFF,NA,TRBJ2-2,TRBV20-1,NA
TGTGCCAGCAGCAGTATCGGGACAGGCGATGAGCAGTTCTTC,CASSSIGTGDEQFF,NA,TRBJ2-1,TRBV27,TRBD1
TGTGCCAGCTCACCAGTTCGGACTACTCGCCCGGGTTACGAGCAGTACTTC,CASSPVRTTRPGYEQYF,once,TRBJ2-7,TRBV18,NA
TGTGCCAGCAGCTCAAGAGGCGGGAGCACCGGGGAGCTGTTTTTT,CASSSRGGSTGELFF,NA,TRBJ2-2,TRBV5-4,TRBD2
TGTGCCAGCGGGGGGACCGGCTCCTTCACAGATACGCAGTATTTT,CASGGTGSFTDTQYF,NA,TRBJ2-3,TRBV7-6,NA
TGTGCCAGCAGCTTATCGCTAGCGGGGGGCACCGGGGAGCTGTTTTTT,CASSLSLAGGTGELFF,NA,TRBJ2-2,TRBV11-2,TRBD2
TGTGCCAGCAGTGGACAGGGGAGGGTGACTGAAGCTTTCTTT,CASSGQGRVTEAFF,NA,TRBJ1-1,TRBV25-1,TRBD1
TGTGCCAGTAGCCCGGGAGACACTAATCAGCCCCAGCATTTT,CASSPGDTNQPQHF,NA,TRBJ1-5,TRBV19,NA
TGTGCCAGCAGCCCAAGGCGGGGGGGACACAATGAGCAGTTCTTC,CASSPRRGGHNEQFF,NA,TRBJ2-1,TRBV7-9,TRBD2
TGTGCCAGCAGTTTTCCCCTCTACGAGCAGTACTTC,CASSFPLYEQYF,NA,TRBJ2-7,TRBV28,NA
TGTGCCAGCAGGCTGACAGGGCTTAATGAAAAACTGTTTTTT,CASRLTGLNEKLFF,NA,TRBJ1-4,TRBV6-1,TRBD1
TGTGCCTGGACTCGATCCGGGGAGCTGTTTTTT,CAWTRSGELFF,NA,TRBJ2-2,TRBV30,NA
TGTGCCAGCAGCTTGTATCTAGCGGGAGGCTACACCGGGGAGCTGTTTTTT,CASSLYLAGGYTGELFF,many,TRBJ2-2,TRBV5-6,TRBD2
TGTGCCAGCAGTTTTTCGGCGGGCTACGAGCAGTACTTC,CASSFSAGYEQYF,NA,TRBJ2-7,TRBV27,NA
TGTGCCAGCAGTTACTCGACAGGGCCGGCGAGGGGGGAGCAGTACTTC,CASSYSTGPARGEQYF,NA,TRBJ2-7,TRBV6-5,TRBD1
TGTGCCAGCAGCGTAGGGGCAGGAGCCTTCGAAACCCAGTACTTC,CASSVGAGAFETQYF,once,TRBJ2-5,TRBV9,NA
TGTGCCAGCAGCTTAGGGCAGGGATTGGAGACCCAGTACTTC,CASSLGQGLETQYF,NA,TRBJ2-5,TRBV7-9,NA
TGTGCCAGCAGCCGGACAGGGGGGACCTACGAGCAGTACTTC,CASSRTGGTYEQYF,few,TRBJ2-7,TRBV6-5,TRBD1
TGTGCCATCAGTGAGCCGGGAATGGGGGGAGGGAGTAATGAGCAGTTCTTC,CAISEPGMGGGSNEQFF,NA,TRBJ2-1,TRBV10-3,TRBD2
TGTGCCAGTAGTCCCGACATAAGGACAGAGATGAACACCGGGGAGCTGTTTTTT,CASSPDIRTEMNTGELFF,NA,TRBJ2-2,TRBV19,NA
TGTGCCAGCTCCCCGGGACTAGCGGATATCTACGAGCAGTACTTC,CASSPGLADIYEQYF,once,TRBJ2-7,TRBV18,TRBD2
TGTGCCAGCAGGCAGCCGGAGCGGGATCCCACAGATACGCAGTATTTT,CASRQPERDPTDTQYF,NA,TRBJ2-3,TRBV7-2,TRBD2
TGTGCCAGCAGTTCGACGGCAACTAATGAAAAACTGTTTTTT,CASSSTATNEKLFF,NA,TRBJ1-4,TRBV6-6,NA
TGTGCCTGGAGTCTGGCGGTAGAGGGTCGGGGGTATAATTCACCCCTCCACTTT,CAWSLAVEGRGYNSPLHF,NA,TRBJ1-6,TRBV30,NA
TGTGCCAGCAATTTTGGGGGGAAAAACTACGAGCAGTACTTC,CASNFGGKNYEQYF,once,TRBJ2-7,TRBV28,NA
TGTGCCAGCAGTTTATTGGGACAGGGGCCCAAGGCTTTCTTT,CASSLLGQGPKAFF,NA,TRBJ1-1,TRBV27,TRBD1
TGTGCCAGCAGTTTTCCGGGACAGAAGACTGGAAACACCATATATTTT,CASSFPGQKTGNTIYF,NA,TRBJ1-3,TRBV28,TRBD1
TGTGCCAGCAGGGGCGTAATGTTCGGGCGTAGCAATCAGCCCCAGCATTTT,CASRGVMFGRSNQPQHF,NA,TRBJ1-5,TRBV28,NA
TGTGCCAGCAGCTTAAGATCTTCTAGCCCGGGAGTTGGGGTCCATGAGCAGTTCTTC,CASSLRSSSPGVGVHEQFF,NA,TRBJ2-1,TRBV7-3,NA
TGTGCCAGTAGTATTGAGGGCAGGTACGAGCAGTACTTC,CASSIEGRYEQYF,NA,TRBJ2-7,TRBV19,NA
TGTGCCAGCAGCTCCACTCGGGGGAGCACAGATACGCAGTATTTT,CASSSTRGSTDTQYF,NA,TRBJ2-3,TRBV7-2,NA
TGTGCCAGCAGTGTCGGGACAGGGCTTGGCTATGGCTACACCTTC,CASSVGTGLGYGYTF,NA,TRBJ1-2,TRBV6-1,TRBD1
TGCGCCAGCAGCTTGGCGACGGGACGGGGCAATGAGCAGTTCTTC,CASSLATGRGNEQFF,NA,TRBJ2-1,TRBV5-1,NA
TGCGCCAGCAGCCCCTGGGGCACAGATACGCAGTATTTT,CASSPWGTDTQYF,NA,TRBJ2-3,TRBV5-1,NA
TGCGCCAGCAGCTTTTCGACGGGACTAGCGGGACGTCGGGCAGGGGATACGCAGTATTTT,CASSFSTGLAGRRAGDTQYF,once,TRBJ2-3,TRBV5-1,TRBD2
TGTGCCAGCAGCGCCGGGACTTACGAAGAGACCCAGTACTTC,CASSAGTYEETQYF,NA,TRBJ2-5,TRBV6-5,NA
TGTGCCAGTAGCCGACAGGTTTCTAGCACAGATACGCAGTATTTT,CASSRQVSSTDTQYF,NA,TRBJ2-3,TRBV19,NA
TGTGCCAGCAGCTTGGGTGTAAGCTACGAGCAGTACTTC,CASSLGVSYEQYF,NA,TRBJ2-7,TRBV11-2,NA
TGTGCCAGCTCACCAAGTGCACAGGACGAGCAGTACTTC,CASSPSAQDEQYF,NA,TRBJ2-7,TRBV18,NA
TGTGCCAGCAGCTTAGCGGGAGGAGGTTCCTACGAGCAGTACTTC,CASSLAGGGSYEQYF,once,TRBJ2-7,TRBV7-8,NA
TGTGCCAGCAGTGAAAGCTCCTACAATGAGCAGTTCTTC,CASSESSYNEQFF,NA,TRBJ2-1,TRBV25-1,NA
TGTGCCAGCAGGAAGGAAAACTATGGCTACACCTTC,CASRKENYGYTF,NA,TRBJ1-2,TRBV28,NA
TGCGCCAGCAGAGCTATGGACCAGCGGGCTTTCTTT,CASRAMDQRAFF,many,TRBJ1-1,TRBV10-2,NA
TGTGCCAGCAGCTTAGAGAGTTTGGTCAGTGAAGCTTTCTTT,CASSLESLVSEAFF,NA,TRBJ1-1,TRBV7-2,NA
TGTGCCAGCAGCGGGAGTGTATCCTACAATGAGCAGTTCTTC,CASSGSVSYNEQFF,NA,TRBJ2-1,TRBV28,NA
TGCGCCAGCAGCCAAGATACCTCACGAAATACGCAGTATTTT,CASSQDTSRNTQYF,NA,TRBJ2-3,TRBV4-3,NA
TGTGCCAGCAGCTTGGCCCCTCAGGGGTTCTACGAGCAGTACTTC,CASSLAPQGFYEQYF,NA,TRBJ2-7,TRBV5-4,NA
TGTGCCAGTAACCCGGGACTAGCGGGAATAAATGAGCAGTTCTTC,CASNPGLAGINEQFF,few,TRBJ2-1,TRBV19,TRBD2